This T cell receptor beta chain was captured by sequencing in a study of regulatory T cells in long-lasting Graves disease. TCR beta libraries were built with iRepertoire HTBI primers and Arm-PCR of CDR3 regions. Using its own MiXCR run on the multiplex PCR reads, TCRdb lists one record per CDR3 protein. The table lists approximately 310,000 distinct CDR3 sequences, 18% of them singletons, with roughly 40% in the top ten. This clonotype was detected ten times or more. Time point indicated: newly diagnosed GD, antithyroid drugs for less than 3 months. PBMC RNA served as the TCR library source. The CDR3 is 14 residues long. Germline CDR1 SGHVS, CDR2 FQNEAQ. Losses at the gene ends were 5 bases for V and 5 bases for J; bases not matched to a gene: 8.

This specimen consisted of peripheral blood mononuclear cells (PBMCs), obtained at new diagnosis, from a patient treated with antithyroid drugs. The genes are TRBV7-8 and TRBJ2-7, with TRBD1 identical over 8 bases. The receptor comes from a female donor with Graves disease. CDR3 protein: CASSLRTGKDEQYF. The CDR3 DNA follows: TGTGCCAGCAGCCTTCGGACAGGGAAGGACGAGCAGTACTTC.